This entry is about one T cell receptor (beta chain). Its matching antigen is unknown. Enrolled patients, whose metastatic non-small-cell lung cancer was chemo-refractory, received focal radiation plus CTLA-4 blockade with ipilimumab. Here immunoSEQ multiplex PCR was the method, and the copy in TCRdb shows in-frame clones only, minus some. The sample lists about 40,000 clones; around 86% were seen once. The sample belongs to a study of radiotherapy plus CTLA-4 blockade in lung cancer. Study in general: Of the patients, 15% to 20% showed objective responses and more than 30% attained disease control.

Per germline, CDR1 SGHRS and CDR2 YFSETQ. J was trimmed by 7 bases and V by 1 base; bases with no gene match: 7. This CDR3 comprises 15 residues. Points from the study as a whole: Subsequent to radiotherapy plus ipilimumab, tumor-derived TCR clones underwent expansion in blood.

The clonotype was recovered from a human donor with non-small cell lung cancer whose response to radiotherapy plus ipilimumab could not be evaluated. The specimen comprised peripheral blood, sampled from a patient treated with radiotherapy plus ipilimumab. V and J are TRBV5-1 and TRBJ2-1; 8 nucleotides agree with TRBD1. The CDR3 loop is CASSLQGAELNEQFF. DNA of the CDR3: TGCGCCAGCAGCTTGCAGGGGGCCGAATTAAATGAGCAGTTCTTC. Full variable domain (rest looked up from reference TRBV5-1 and TRBJ2-1): KAGVTQTPRYLIKTRGQQVTLSCSPISGHRSVSWYQQTPGQGLQFLFEYFSETQRNKGNFPGRFSGRQFSNSRSEMNVSTLELGDSALYLCASSLQGAELNEQFFGPGTRLTVL.